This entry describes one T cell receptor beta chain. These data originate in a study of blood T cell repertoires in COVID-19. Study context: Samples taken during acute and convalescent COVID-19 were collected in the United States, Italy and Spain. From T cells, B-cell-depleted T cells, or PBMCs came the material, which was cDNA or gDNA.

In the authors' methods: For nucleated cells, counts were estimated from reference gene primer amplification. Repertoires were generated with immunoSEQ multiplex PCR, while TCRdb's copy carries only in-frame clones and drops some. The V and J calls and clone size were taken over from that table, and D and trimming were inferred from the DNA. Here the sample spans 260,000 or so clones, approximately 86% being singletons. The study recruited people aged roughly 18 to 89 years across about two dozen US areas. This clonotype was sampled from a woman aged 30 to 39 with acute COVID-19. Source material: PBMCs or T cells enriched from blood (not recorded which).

CDR3 DNA sequence: TGTGCCAGCAGTTTAGGGGGCCAGGGCGAGACCCAGTACTTC. Its translation: CASSLGGQGETQYF. The chain uses TRBV27 and TRBJ2-5, with D perhaps TRBD1 (6 bases). CDR3 length: 14 amino acids. V was clipped by 2 bases and J by 5 bases, with 12 bases between them. Germline CDR1 and CDR2: MNHEY and SMNVEV (reference sequence).